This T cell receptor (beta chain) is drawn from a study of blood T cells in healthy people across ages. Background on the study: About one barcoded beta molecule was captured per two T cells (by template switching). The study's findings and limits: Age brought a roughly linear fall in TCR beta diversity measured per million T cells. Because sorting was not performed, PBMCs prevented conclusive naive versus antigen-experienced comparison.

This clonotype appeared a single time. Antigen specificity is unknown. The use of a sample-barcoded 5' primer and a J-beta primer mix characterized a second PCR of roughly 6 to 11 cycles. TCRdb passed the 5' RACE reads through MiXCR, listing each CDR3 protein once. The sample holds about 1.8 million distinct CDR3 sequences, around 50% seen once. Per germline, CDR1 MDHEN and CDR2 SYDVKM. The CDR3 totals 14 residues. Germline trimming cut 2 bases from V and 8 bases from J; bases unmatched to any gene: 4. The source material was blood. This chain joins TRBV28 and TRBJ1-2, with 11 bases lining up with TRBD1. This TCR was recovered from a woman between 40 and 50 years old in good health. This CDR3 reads CASSLVGQGVGYTF. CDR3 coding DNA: TGTGCCAGCAGTTTAGTGGGACAGGGGGTCGGCTACACCTTC.